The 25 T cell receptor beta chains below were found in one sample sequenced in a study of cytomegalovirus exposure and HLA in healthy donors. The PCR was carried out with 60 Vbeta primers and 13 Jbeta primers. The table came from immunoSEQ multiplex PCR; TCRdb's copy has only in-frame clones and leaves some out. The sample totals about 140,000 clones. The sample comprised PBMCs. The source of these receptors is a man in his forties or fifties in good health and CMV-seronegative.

The CDR3, as DNA: TGTGCCAGCAGTTACCCGGCGGGAGGCACAGATACGCAGTATTTT. It specifies CASSYPAGGTDTQYF. V gene TRBV6-6 combines with J gene TRBJ2-3; 7 bases are shared with TRBD2. V dropped 2 bases and J dropped 1; count of bases not matched to a gene: 3. CDR3 length: 15 amino acids. The germline V gene encodes CDR1 MNHNY and CDR2 SVGAGI (reference sequence).

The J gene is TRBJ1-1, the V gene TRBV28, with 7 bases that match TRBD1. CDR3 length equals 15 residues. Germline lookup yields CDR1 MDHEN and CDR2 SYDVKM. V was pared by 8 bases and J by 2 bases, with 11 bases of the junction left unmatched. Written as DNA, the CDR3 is TGTGCCAGCCGAATACCGGGACAGTCTAACACTGAAGCTTTCTTT. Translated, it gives CASRIPGQSNTEAFF.

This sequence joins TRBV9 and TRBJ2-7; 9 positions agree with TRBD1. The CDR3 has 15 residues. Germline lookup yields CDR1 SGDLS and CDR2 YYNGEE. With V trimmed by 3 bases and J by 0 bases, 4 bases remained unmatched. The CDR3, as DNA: TGTGCCAGCAGCGAGGGGACAGGGAGCTCCTACGAGCAGTACTTC. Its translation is CASSEGTGSSYEQYF. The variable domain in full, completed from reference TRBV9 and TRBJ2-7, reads DSGVTQTPKHLITATGQRVTLRCSPRSGDLSVYWYQQSLDQGLQFLIQYYNGEERAKGNILERFSAQQFPDLHSELNLSSLELGDSALYFCASSEGTGSSYEQYFGPGTRLTVT.

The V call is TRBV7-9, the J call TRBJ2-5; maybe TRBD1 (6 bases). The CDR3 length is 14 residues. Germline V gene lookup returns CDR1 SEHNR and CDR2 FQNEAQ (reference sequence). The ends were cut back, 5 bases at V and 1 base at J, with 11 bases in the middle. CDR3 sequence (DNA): TGTGCCAGCAGCCCGCGGACAGTCCAAGAGACCCAGTACTTC. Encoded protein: CASSPRTVQETQYF. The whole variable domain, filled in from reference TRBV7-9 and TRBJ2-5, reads DTGVSQNPRHKITKRGQNVTFRCDPISEHNRLYWYRQTLGQGPEFLTYFQNEAQLEKSRLLSDRFSAERPKGSFSTLEIQRTEQGDSAMYLCASSPRTVQETQYFGPGTRLLVL.

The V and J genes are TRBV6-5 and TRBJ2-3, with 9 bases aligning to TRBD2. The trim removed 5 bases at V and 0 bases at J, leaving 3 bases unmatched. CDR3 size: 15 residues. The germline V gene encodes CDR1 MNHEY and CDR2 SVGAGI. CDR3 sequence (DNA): TGTGCCAGCAGTAGGACTAGCGCTAGCACAGATACGCAGTATTTT. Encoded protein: CASSRTSASTDTQYF.

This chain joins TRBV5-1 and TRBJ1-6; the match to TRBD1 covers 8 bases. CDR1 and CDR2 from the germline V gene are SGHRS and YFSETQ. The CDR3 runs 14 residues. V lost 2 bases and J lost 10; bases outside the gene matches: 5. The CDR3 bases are TGCGCCAGCAGCTTCGGACAGGGTGGGTCACCCCTCCACTTT. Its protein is CASSFGQGGSPLHF.

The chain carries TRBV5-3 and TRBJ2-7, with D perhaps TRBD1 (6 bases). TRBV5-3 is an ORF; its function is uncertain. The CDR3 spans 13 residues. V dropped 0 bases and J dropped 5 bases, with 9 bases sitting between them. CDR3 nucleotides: TGTGCCAGAAGCTTGGGGCAGGGGAACGAGCAGTACTTC. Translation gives CARSLGQGNEQYF.

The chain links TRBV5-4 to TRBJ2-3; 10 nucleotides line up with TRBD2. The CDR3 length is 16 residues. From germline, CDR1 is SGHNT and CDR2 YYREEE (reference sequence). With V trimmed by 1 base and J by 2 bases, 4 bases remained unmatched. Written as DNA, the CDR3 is TGTGCCAGCAGCTTGAGACTAGCGGGTATCACAGATACGCAGTATTTT. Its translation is CASSLRLAGITDTQYF.

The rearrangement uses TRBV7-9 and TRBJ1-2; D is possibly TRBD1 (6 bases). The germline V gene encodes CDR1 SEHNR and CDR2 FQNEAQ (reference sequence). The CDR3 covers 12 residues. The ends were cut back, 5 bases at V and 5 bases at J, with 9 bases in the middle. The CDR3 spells CASSPTGYGYTF. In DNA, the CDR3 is TGTGCCAGCAGCCCTACAGGGTATGGCTACACCTTC.

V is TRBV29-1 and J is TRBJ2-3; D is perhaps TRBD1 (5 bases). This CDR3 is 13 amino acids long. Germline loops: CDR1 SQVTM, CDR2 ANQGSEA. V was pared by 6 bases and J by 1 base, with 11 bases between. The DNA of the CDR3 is TGCAGCGTACGCCCGACAGGCACAGATACGCAGTATTTT. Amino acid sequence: CSVRPTGTDTQYF.

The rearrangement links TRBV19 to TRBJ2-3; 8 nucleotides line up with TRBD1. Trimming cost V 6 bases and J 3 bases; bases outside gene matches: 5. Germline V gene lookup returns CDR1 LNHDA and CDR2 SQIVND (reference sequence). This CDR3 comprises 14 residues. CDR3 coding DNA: TGTGCCAGTAGCCGACAGGGGACGACAGATACGCAGTATTTT. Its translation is CASSRQGTTDTQYF.

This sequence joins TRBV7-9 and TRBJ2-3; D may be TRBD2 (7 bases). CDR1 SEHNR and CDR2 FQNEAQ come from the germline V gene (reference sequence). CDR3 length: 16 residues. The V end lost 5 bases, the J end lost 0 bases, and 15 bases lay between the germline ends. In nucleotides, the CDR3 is TGTGCCAGCAGCCCGGGGGGCGTCCCTAGCACAGATACGCAGTATTTT. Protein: CASSPGGVPSTDTQYF.

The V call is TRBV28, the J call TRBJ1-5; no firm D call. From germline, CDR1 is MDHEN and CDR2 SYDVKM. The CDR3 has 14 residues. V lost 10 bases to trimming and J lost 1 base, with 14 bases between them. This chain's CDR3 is CATTRSGSNQPQHF. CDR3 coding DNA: TGTGCCACCACCCGGTCCGGGAGCAATCAGCCCCAGCATTTT.

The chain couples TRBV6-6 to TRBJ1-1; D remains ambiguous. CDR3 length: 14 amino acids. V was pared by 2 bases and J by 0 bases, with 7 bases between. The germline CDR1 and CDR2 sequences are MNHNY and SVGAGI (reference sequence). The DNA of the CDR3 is TGTGCCAGCAGTTACGAGTGGTTGAACACTGAAGCTTTCTTT. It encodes CASSYEWLNTEAFF.

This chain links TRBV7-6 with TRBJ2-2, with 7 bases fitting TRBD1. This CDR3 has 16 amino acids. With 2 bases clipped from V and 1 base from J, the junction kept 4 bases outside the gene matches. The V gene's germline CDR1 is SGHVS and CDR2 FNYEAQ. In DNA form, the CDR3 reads TGTGCCAGCAGCTTACCGGGACAGATGAACACCGGGGAGCTGTTTTTT. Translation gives CASSLPGQMNTGELFF.

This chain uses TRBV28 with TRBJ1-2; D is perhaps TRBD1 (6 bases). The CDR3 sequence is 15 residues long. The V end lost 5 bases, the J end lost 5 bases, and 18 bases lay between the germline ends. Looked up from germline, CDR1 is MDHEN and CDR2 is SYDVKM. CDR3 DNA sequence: TGTGCCAGCAGTGCGAACAGGGCCCGGACTTATGGCTACACCTTC. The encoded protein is CASSANRARTYGYTF.

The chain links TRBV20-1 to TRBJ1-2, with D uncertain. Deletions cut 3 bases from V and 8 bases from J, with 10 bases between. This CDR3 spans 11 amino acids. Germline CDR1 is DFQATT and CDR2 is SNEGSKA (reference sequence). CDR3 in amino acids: CSASGHGGYTF. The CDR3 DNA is TGCAGTGCTAGTGGGCACGGCGGCTACACCTTC.

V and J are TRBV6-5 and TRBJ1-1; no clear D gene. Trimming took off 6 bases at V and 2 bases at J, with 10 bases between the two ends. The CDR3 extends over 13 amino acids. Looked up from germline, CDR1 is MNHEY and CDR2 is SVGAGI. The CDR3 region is CASSRGLNTEAFF. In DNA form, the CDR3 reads TGTGCCAGCAGCCGAGGACTTAACACTGAAGCTTTCTTT.

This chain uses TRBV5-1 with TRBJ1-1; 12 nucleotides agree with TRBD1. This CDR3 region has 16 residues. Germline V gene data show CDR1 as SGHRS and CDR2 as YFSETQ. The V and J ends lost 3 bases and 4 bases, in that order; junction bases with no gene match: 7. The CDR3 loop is CASSWGDRGRGTEAFF. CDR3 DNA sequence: TGCGCCAGCAGCTGGGGGGACAGGGGGCGCGGCACTGAAGCTTTCTTT. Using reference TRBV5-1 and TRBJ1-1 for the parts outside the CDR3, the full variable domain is KAGVTQTPRYLIKTRGQQVTLSCSPISGHRSVSWYQQTPGQGLQFLFEYFSETQRNKGNFPGRFSGRQFSNSRSEMNVSTLELGDSALYLCASSWGDRGRGTEAFFGQGTRLTVV.

The CDR3 nucleotides read TGTGCCAGCACCCAAACAGTGTCCGCCCCTGGTGAACTGTTTTTT. Its translation is CASTQTVSAPGELFF. The genes are TRBV6-1 and TRBJ1-4; no clear D. Trimming stripped 7 bases from V and 12 bases from J, with 24 bases between. Per the germline V gene, CDR1 is MNHNS and CDR2 is SASEGT. The CDR3 loop spans 15 amino acids.

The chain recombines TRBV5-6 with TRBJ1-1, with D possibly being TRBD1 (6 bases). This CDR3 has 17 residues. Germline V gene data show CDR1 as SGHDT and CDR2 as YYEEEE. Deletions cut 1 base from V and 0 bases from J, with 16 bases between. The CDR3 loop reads CASSLTVRQVMNTEAFF. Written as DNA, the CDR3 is TGTGCCAGCAGCTTGACCGTCCGACAGGTAATGAACACTGAAGCTTTCTTT.

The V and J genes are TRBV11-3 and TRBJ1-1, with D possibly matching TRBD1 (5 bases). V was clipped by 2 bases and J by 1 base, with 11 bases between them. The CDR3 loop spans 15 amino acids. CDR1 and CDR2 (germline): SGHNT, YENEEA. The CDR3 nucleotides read TGTGCCAGCAGCTTATCGGGGGGACGGAACACTGAAGCTTTCTTT. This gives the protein CASSLSGGRNTEAFF. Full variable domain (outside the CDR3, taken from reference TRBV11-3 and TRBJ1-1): EAGVVQSPRYKIIEKKQPVAFWCNPISGHNTLYWYLQNLGQGPELLIRYENEEAVDDSQLPKDRFSAERLKGVDSTLKIQPAELGDSAVYLCASSLSGGRNTEAFFGQGTRLTVV.

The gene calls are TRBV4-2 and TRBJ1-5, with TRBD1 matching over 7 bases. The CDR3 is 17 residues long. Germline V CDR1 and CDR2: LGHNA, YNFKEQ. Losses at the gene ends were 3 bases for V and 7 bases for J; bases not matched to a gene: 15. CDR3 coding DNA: TGTGCCAGCAGCCAGGACGATTACAGGGGTCAGGGACAGCCCCAGCATTTT. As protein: CASSQDDYRGQGQPQHF.

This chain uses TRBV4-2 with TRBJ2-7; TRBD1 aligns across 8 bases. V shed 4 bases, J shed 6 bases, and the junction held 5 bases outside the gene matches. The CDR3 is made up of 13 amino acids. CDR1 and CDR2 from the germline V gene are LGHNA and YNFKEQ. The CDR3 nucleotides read TGTGCCAGCAGCCGGGACAGGATAGGCGAGCAGTACTTC. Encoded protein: CASSRDRIGEQYF.

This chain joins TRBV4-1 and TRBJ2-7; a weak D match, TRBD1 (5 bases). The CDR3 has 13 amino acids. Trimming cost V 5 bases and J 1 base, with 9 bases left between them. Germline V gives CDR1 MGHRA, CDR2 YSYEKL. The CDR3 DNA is TGCGCCAGCAGCTTACAGGTGTCCTACGAGCAGTACTTC. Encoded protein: CASSLQVSYEQYF.